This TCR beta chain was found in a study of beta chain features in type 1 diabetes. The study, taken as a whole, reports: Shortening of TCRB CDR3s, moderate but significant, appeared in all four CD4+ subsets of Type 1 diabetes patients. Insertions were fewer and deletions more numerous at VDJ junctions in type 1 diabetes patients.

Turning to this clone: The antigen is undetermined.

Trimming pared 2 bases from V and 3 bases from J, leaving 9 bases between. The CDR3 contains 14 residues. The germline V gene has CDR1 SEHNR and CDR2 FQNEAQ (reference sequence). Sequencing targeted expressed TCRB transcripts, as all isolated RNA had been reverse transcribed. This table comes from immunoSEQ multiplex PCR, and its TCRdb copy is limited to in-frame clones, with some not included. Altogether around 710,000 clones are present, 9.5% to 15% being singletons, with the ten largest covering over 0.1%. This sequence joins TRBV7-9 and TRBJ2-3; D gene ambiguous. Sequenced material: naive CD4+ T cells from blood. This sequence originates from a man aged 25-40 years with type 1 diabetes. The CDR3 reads CASSLRQETDTQYF. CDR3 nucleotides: TGTGCCAGCAGCTTACGCCAGGAAACAGATACGCAGTATTTT.